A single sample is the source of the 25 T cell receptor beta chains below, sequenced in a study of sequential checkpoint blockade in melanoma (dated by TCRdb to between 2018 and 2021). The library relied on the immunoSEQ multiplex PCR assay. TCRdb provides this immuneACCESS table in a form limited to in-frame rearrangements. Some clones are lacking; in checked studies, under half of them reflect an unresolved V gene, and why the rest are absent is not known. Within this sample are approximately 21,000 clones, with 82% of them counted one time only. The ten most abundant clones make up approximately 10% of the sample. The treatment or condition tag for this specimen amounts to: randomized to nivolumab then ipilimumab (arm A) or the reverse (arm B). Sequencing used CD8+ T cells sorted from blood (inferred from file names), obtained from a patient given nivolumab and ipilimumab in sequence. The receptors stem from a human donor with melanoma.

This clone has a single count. The DNA of the CDR3 is TGTGCCAGCTCCTCCTCGAGCTCTGGAAACACCATATATTTT. Its translation: CASSSSSSGNTIYF. The chain has TRBV7-2 and TRBJ1-3, with D unclear. Germline-derived CDR1 and CDR2 are SGHTA and FQGNSA. V shed 8 bases and J shed 0 bases, with 11 bases lying between them. CDR3 length: 14 residues.

The CDR3 DNA follows: TGTGCCAGCAGCTTAGGTAGCGGGAGGCGCACAGATACGCAGTATTTT. Translation: CASSLGSGRRTDTQYF. The chain uses TRBV7-9 and TRBJ2-3, with 10 bases matching TRBD2. The CDR3 sequence is 16 residues long. Germline V gene data show CDR1 as SEHNR and CDR2 as FQNEAQ (reference sequence). Unmatched junction bases numbered 2, after V lost 1 base and J lost 1 base. The full variable domain, its missing parts supplied by reference TRBV7-9 and TRBJ2-3, is DTGVSQNPRHKITKRGQNVTFRCDPISEHNRLYWYRQTLGQGPEFLTYFQNEAQLEKSRLLSDRFSAERPKGSFSTLEIQRTEQGDSAMYLCASSLGSGRRTDTQYFGPGTRLTVL.

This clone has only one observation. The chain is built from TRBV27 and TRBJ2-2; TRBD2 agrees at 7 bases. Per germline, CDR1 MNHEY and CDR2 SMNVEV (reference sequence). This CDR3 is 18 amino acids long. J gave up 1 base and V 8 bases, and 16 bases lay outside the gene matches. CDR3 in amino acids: CASPSRLAEVENTGELFF. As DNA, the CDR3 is TGTGCCAGCCCCTCTCGGCTAGCGGAGGTAGAGAACACCGGGGAGCTGTTTTTT.

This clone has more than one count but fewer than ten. The CDR3 bases are TGCGCCAGCAGCCAACCGGGACTAGCGGGAGGGTCCTACGAGCAGTACTTC. It is translated as CASSQPGLAGGSYEQYF. The rearrangement joins TRBV4-3 to TRBJ2-7; the match to TRBD2 covers 16 bases. Germline V CDR1 and CDR2: LGHNA, YSLEER. With V trimmed by 2 bases and J by 1 base, 2 bases remained unmatched. This CDR3 has 17 residues.

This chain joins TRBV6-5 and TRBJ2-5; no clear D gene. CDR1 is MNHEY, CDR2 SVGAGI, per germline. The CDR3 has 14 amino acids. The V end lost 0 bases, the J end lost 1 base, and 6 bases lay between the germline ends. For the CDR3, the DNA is TGTGCCAGCAGTTACTCTCGGTTCCAAGAGACCCAGTACTTC. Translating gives CASSYSRFQETQYF.

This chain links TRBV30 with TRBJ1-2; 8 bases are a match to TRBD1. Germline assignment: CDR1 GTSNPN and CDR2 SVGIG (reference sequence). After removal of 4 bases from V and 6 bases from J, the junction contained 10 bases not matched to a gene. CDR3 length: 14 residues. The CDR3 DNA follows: TGTGCCTGGAACGCAGGGGGCGCGATACATGGCTACACCTTC. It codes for CAWNAGGAIHGYTF.

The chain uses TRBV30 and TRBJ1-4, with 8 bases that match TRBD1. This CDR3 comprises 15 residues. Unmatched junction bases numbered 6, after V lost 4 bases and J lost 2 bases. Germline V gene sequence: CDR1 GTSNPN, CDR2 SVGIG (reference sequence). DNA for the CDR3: TGTGCCTGGACCCGAAACAGGGGGACTAATGAAAAACTGTTTTTT. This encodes CAWTRNRGTNEKLFF. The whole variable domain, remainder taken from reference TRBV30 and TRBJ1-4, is SQTIHQWPATLVQPVGSPLSLECTVEGTSNPNLYWYRQAAGRGLQLLFYSVGIGQISSEVPQNLSASRPQDRQFILSSKKLLLSDSGFYLCAWTRNRGTNEKLFFGSGTQLSVL.

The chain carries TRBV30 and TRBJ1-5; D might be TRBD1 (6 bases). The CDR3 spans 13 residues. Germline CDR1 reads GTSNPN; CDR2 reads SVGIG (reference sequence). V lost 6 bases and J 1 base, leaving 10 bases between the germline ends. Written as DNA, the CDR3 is TGTGCCTGTTCTCAGGGGAGCAATCAGCCCCAGCATTTT. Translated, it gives CACSQGSNQPQHF.

CDR3 sequence (DNA): TGTGCCAGCTCACCACGGACTAGCGGGAGATCCAATGAGCAGTTCTTC. Its translation is CASSPRTSGRSNEQFF. The V and J genes are TRBV18 and TRBJ2-1; 13 nucleotides line up with TRBD2. The V gene's germline CDR1 is KGHSH and CDR2 LQKENI. The CDR3 runs to 16 residues. Germline trimming cut 1 base from V and 6 bases from J; bases unmatched to any gene: 3.

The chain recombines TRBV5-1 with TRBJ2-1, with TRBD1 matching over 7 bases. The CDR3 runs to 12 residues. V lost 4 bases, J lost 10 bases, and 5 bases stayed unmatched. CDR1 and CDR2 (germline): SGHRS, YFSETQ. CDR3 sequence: CASSRTGSEQFF. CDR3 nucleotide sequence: TGCGCCAGCAGCCGGACAGGATCAGAGCAGTTCTTC.

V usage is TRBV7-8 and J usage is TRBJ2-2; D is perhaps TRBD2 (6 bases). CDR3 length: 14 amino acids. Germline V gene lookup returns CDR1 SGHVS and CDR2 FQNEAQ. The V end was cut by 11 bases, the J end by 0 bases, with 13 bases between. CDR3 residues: CAAKEGANTGELFF. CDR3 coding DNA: TGTGCCGCCAAGGAGGGAGCGAACACCGGGGAGCTGTTTTTT.

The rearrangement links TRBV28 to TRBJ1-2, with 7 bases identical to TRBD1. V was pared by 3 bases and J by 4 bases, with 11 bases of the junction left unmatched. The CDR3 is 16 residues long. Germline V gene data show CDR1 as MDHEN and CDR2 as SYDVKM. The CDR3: CASSFLHRDRGYGYTF. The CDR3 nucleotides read TGTGCCAGCAGTTTTCTTCACCGGGACAGAGGCTATGGCTACACCTTC.

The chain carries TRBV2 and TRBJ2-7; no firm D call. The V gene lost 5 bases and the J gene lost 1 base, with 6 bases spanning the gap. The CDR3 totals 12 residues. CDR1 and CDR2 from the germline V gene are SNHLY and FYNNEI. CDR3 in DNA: TGTGCCAGCAGTATACAGTCCTACGAGCAGTACTTC. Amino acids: CASSIQSYEQYF.

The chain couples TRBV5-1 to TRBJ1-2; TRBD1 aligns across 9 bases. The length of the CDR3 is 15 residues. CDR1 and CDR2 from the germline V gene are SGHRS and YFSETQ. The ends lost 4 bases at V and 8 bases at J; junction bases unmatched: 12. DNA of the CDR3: TGCGCCAGCAGCCTACACCAGGGACAGGGAGAAGGCTACACCTTC. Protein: CASSLHQGQGEGYTF. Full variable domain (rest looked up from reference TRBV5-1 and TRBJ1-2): KAGVTQTPRYLIKTRGQQVTLSCSPISGHRSVSWYQQTPGQGLQFLFEYFSETQRNKGNFPGRFSGRQFSNSRSEMNVSTLELGDSALYLCASSLHQGQGEGYTFGSGTRLTVV.

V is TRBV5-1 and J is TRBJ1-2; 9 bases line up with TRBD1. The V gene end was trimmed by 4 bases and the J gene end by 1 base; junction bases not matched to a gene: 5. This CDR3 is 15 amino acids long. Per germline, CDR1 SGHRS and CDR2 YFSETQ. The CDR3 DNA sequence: TGCGCCAGCAGCAGGGACAGGGCAGATAACTATGGCTACACCTTC. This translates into CASSRDRADNYGYTF.

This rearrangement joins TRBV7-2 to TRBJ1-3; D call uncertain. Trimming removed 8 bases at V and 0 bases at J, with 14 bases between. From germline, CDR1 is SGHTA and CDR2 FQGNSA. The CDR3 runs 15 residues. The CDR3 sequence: CASALRESSGNTIYF. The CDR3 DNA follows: TGTGCCAGCGCGCTGAGGGAGAGCTCTGGAAACACCATATATTTT.

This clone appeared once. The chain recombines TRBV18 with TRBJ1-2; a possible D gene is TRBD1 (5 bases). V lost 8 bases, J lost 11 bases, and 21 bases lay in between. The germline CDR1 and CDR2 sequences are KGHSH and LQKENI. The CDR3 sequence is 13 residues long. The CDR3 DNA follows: TGTGCCAGCCACCCCTCGAGCAGGGACTTTTACACCTTC. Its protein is CASHPSSRDFYTF.

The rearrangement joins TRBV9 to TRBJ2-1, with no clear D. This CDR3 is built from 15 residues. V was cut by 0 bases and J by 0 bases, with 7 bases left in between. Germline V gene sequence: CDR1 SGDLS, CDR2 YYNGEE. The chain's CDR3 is CASSVEDSSYNEQFF. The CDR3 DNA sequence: TGTGCCAGCAGCGTAGAAGATAGCTCCTACAATGAGCAGTTCTTC.

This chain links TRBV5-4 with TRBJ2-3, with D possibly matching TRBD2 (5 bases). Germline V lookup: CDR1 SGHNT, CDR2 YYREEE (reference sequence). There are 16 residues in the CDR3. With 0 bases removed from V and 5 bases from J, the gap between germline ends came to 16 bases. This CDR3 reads CASSLGGGSGKDTQYF. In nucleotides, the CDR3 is TGTGCCAGCAGCTTGGGGGGTGGGAGTGGGAAAGATACGCAGTATTTT.

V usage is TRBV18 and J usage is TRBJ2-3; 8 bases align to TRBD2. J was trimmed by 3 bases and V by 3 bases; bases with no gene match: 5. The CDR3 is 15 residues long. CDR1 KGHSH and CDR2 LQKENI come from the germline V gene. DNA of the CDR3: TGTGCCAGCTCACCCGGGACTAGGGATACAGATACGCAGTATTTT. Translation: CASSPGTRDTDTQYF. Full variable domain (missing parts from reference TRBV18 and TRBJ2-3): NAGVMQNPRHLVRRRGQEARLRCSPMKGHSHVYWYRQLPEEGLKFMVYLQKENIIDESGMPKERFSAEFPKEGPSILRIQQVVRGDSAAYFCASSPGTRDTDTQYFGPGTRLTVL.

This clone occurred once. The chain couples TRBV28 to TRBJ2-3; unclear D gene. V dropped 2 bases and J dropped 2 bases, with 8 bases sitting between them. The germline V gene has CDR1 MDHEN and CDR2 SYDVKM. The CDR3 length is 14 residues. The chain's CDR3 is CASSLMRPTDTQYF. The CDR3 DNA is TGTGCCAGCAGTTTAATGCGGCCCACAGATACGCAGTATTTT.

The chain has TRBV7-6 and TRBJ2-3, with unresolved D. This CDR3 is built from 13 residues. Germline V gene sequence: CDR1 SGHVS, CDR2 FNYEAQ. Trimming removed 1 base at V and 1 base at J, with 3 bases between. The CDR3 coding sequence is TGTGCCAGCAGCTTAGGCGGCACAGATACGCAGTATTTT. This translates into CASSLGGTDTQYF.

CDR3 region: CASSLRGSTEAFF. The CDR3 coding sequence is TGTGCCAGCAGTTTACGTGGGAGCACTGAAGCTTTCTTT. This chain links TRBV27 with TRBJ1-1; D is unclear. Germline CDR1 is MNHEY and CDR2 is SMNVEV (reference sequence). The V end lost 2 bases, the J end lost 4 bases, and 8 bases lay between the germline ends. This CDR3 is built from 13 residues.

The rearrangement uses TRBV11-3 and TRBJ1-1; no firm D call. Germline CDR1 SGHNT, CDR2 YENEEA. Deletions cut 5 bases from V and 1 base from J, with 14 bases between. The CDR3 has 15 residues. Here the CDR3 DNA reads TGTGCCAGCAGCCCGGGAGGCACCAAGAACACTGAAGCTTTCTTT. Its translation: CASSPGGTKNTEAFF.

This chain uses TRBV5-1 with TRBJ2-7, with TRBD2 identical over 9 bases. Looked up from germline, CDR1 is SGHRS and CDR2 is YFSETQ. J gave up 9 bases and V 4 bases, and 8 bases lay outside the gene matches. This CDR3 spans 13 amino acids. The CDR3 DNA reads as TGCGCCAGCAGCGACACCCGGGGACTAGCGCAGTACTTC. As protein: CASSDTRGLAQYF. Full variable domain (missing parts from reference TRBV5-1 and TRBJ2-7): KAGVTQTPRYLIKTRGQQVTLSCSPISGHRSVSWYQQTPGQGLQFLFEYFSETQRNKGNFPGRFSGRQFSNSRSEMNVSTLELGDSALYLCASSDTRGLAQYFGPGTRLTVT.